Shown below are 30 T cell receptor beta chains from a single sample sequenced in a study of cytomegalovirus exposure and HLA in healthy donors. Primers included in the PCR were 60 Vbeta and 13 Jbeta primers. Sequencing was performed with immunoSEQ multiplex PCR; in TCRdb, only in-frame clones are kept and a portion is missing. Of roughly 100,000 clones in the sample, over 70% were seen once. Sequenced: PBMCs. These receptors originate from a boy aged 10-17 years in good health and CMV-seronegative.

The chain employs TRBV7-2 and TRBJ2-4, with a tentative D call TRBD2 (5 bases). The CDR3 contains 15 residues. Germline CDR1 is SGHTA and CDR2 is FQGNSA. V lost 6 bases, J lost 0 bases, and 12 bases lay in between. CDR3 protein: CASRLSVLAKNIQYF. In DNA form, the CDR3 reads TGTGCCAGCAGACTTAGCGTCTTAGCCAAAAACATTCAGTACTTC. The variable domain in full, completed from reference TRBV7-2 and TRBJ2-4, reads GAGVSQSPSNKVTEKGKDVELRCDPISGHTALYWYRQSLGQGLEFLIYFQGNSAPDKSGLPSDRFSAERTGGSVSTLTIQRTQQEDSAVYLCASRLSVLAKNIQYFGAGTRLSVL.

J is TRBJ1-4 and V is TRBV28; D perhaps matches TRBD1 (6 bases). Germline V lookup: CDR1 MDHEN, CDR2 SYDVKM. The CDR3 loop spans 13 amino acids. Trimming removed 7 bases from V and 8 bases from J, with 14 bases in between. CDR3 DNA: TGTGCCAGCACCGGGACACTGGGAGAAAAACTGTTTTTT. Protein product: CASTGTLGEKLFF.

The rearrangement uses TRBV7-9 and TRBJ2-3; D is possibly TRBD2 (6 bases). This CDR3 has 13 residues. Germline CDR1 SEHNR, CDR2 FQNEAQ (reference sequence). The ends were cut back, 3 bases at V and 4 bases at J, with 8 bases in the middle. In nucleotides, the CDR3 is TGTGCCAGCAGCTTCCCGGGGGCAGATACGCAGTATTTT. It encodes CASSFPGADTQYF.

The V gene is TRBV5-1, the J gene TRBJ1-1; D not resolved. This CDR3 spans 14 amino acids. Deletions cut 0 bases from V and 0 bases from J, with 6 bases between. CDR1 and CDR2 (germline): SGHRS, YFSETQ. The CDR3 sequence: CASSLARLNTEAFF. For the CDR3, the DNA is TGCGCCAGCAGCTTGGCCAGGTTGAACACTGAAGCTTTCTTT.

The chain uses TRBV2 and TRBJ1-5; D is possibly TRBD1 (5 bases). The CDR3 runs 14 residues. Trimming took off 7 bases at V and 1 base at J, with 11 bases between the two ends. The germline CDR1 and CDR2 sequences are SNHLY and FYNNEI. CDR3 residues: CASTYQGSNQPQHF. CDR3 in DNA: TGTGCCAGCACTTACCAGGGAAGCAATCAGCCCCAGCATTTT. Full variable domain (remainder filled in from reference TRBV2 and TRBJ1-5): EPEVTQTPSHQVTQMGQEVILRCVPISNHLYFYWYRQILGQKVEFLVSFYNNEISEKSEIFDDQFSVERPDGSNFTLKIRSTKLEDSAMYFCASTYQGSNQPQHFGDGTRLSIL.

This rearrangement joins TRBV29-1 to TRBJ2-2; D perhaps matches TRBD2 (6 bases). CDR1 is SQVTM, CDR2 ANQGSEA, per germline. The CDR3 spans 16 residues. Trimming removed 6 bases from V and 5 bases from J, with 22 bases in between. DNA for the CDR3: TGCAGCGTATTTTTTGGTAGCGGAGCTCAAACCGGGGAGCTGTTTTTT. The encoded protein is CSVFFGSGAQTGELFF.

This clone appeared a few times. The V call is TRBV6-5, the J call TRBJ1-1; no clear D. The CDR3 length is 13 residues. The germline V and J ends were trimmed by 2 bases and 4 bases, with 8 bases remaining between them. In germline, CDR1 is MNHEY, CDR2 SVGAGI. The CDR3 reads CASSYGRGTEAFF. In DNA, the CDR3 is TGTGCCAGCAGTTACGGACGGGGCACTGAAGCTTTCTTT.

This rearrangement joins TRBV5-5 to TRBJ2-7; a possible D gene is TRBD1 (6 bases). Germline lookup yields CDR1 SGHKS and CDR2 YYEKEE (reference sequence). This CDR3 is built from 16 residues. The V end lost 2 bases, the J end lost 0 bases, and 15 bases lay between the germline ends. CDR3 sequence (DNA): TGTGCCAGCAGCTTAACTAACGACAGGAGCTCCTACGAGCAGTACTTC. It specifies CASSLTNDRSSYEQYF.

The J gene is TRBJ1-5, the V gene TRBV25-1; tentative D call: TRBD1 (6 bases). The germline V gene has CDR1 MGHDK and CDR2 SYGVNS. V was pared by 1 base and J by 1 base, with 14 bases between. This CDR3 is built from 17 residues. CDR3 protein: CASSELGGGWSNQPQHF. The DNA of the CDR3 is TGTGCCAGCAGTGAATTGGGTGGGGGCTGGAGCAATCAGCCCCAGCATTTT.

The chain links TRBV5-1 to TRBJ1-6, with 9 bases lining up with TRBD1. Germline V lookup: CDR1 SGHRS, CDR2 YFSETQ. Trimming at V came to 3 bases and at J to 7 bases, leaving 2 bases not matched to a gene. CDR3 length: 14 residues. For the CDR3, the DNA is TGCGCCAGCAGCTCCGGGACAGGGAATTCACCCCTCCACTTT. Its protein product is CASSSGTGNSPLHF.

On this clone itself: Within the sample, other DNA sequences also encode this same CDR3. The rearrangement uses TRBV28 and TRBJ2-1; D ambiguous. The CDR3 spans 11 residues. Per germline, CDR1 MDHEN and CDR2 SYDVKM. Trimming took off 4 bases at V and 5 bases at J, with 3 bases between the two ends. The CDR3 loop reads CASSSDNEQFF. For the CDR3, the DNA is TGTGCCAGCAGTTCCGACAATGAGCAGTTCTTC.

This clone was recorded a few times. The rearrangement uses TRBV6-4 and TRBJ1-6; D is undetermined. Germline V CDR1 and CDR2: MRHNA, SNTAGT. V dropped 4 bases and J dropped 4 bases, with 8 bases sitting between them. The CDR3 is made up of 14 amino acids. The CDR3 loop is CASSGVPYNSPLHF. In DNA form, the CDR3 reads TGTGCCAGCAGTGGAGTCCCGTATAATTCACCCCTCCACTTT.

About this clone itself: In the same sample, other DNA sequences code for this CDR3. The V and J genes are TRBV2 and TRBJ2-6; 7 bases map to TRBD1. V was clipped by 6 bases and J by 2 bases; unmatched bases: 1. The CDR3 totals 14 residues. CDR1 is SNHLY, CDR2 FYNNEI, per germline. The CDR3 spells CASSDRAGANVLTF. The CDR3 bases are TGTGCCAGCAGCGACAGGGCTGGGGCCAACGTCCTGACTTTC.

This rearrangement joins TRBV10-3 to TRBJ2-3; tentative D call: TRBD1 (6 bases). Trimming pared 6 bases from V and 5 bases from J, leaving 18 bases between. In germline, CDR1 is ENHRY, CDR2 SYGVKD. This CDR3 has 15 residues. Written as DNA, the CDR3 is TGTGCCATCAGAAACAGGGATGGGTTTGAAGATACGCAGTATTTT. It is translated as CAIRNRDGFEDTQYF.

The chain combines TRBV29-1 with TRBJ2-7; 7 positions agree with TRBD1. The CDR3 length is 15 residues. Germline CDR1 reads SQVTM; CDR2 reads ANQGSEA. V shed 4 bases, J shed 0 bases, and the junction held 9 bases outside the gene matches. The CDR3 DNA reads TGCAGCGTTGGGGTGGGACAGTATATCTCCTACGAGCAGTACTTC. It codes for CSVGVGQYISYEQYF.

Comments on this clone: Its ends do not fully match the called genes, so a read error is possible. The rearrangement uses TRBV5-6 and TRBJ2-7, with TRBD1 matching over 9 bases. CDR1 is SGHDT and CDR2 is YYEEEE in the germline V gene. This CDR3 has 14 residues. The CDR3 region is CARSSTGGPYEQYF. CDR3 sequence (DNA): TGTGCCAGAAGCTCTACAGGGGGCCCCTACGAGCAGTACTTC.

The genes are TRBV9 and TRBJ2-1; D uncertain. Germline CDR1 SGDLS, CDR2 YYNGEE. This CDR3 is 14 amino acids long. V lost 0 bases to trimming and J lost 6 bases, with 10 bases between them. The CDR3 bases are TGTGCCAGCAGCGTAGATACTTCGGGCAATGAGCAGTTCTTC. It codes for CASSVDTSGNEQFF. The entire variable domain, with the rest obtained from reference TRBV9 and TRBJ2-1, is as follows: DSGVTQTPKHLITATGQRVTLRCSPRSGDLSVYWYQQSLDQGLQFLIQYYNGEERAKGNILERFSAQQFPDLHSELNLSSLELGDSALYFCASSVDTSGNEQFFGPGTRLTVL.

This sequence joins TRBV15 and TRBJ2-2; possible D gene TRBD2, 5 bases. CDR1 LNHNV and CDR2 YYDKDF come from the germline V gene (reference sequence). CDR3 size: 15 residues. Trimming took 1 base from V and 7 from J, leaving 13 bases between them. CDR3 protein: CATSRGGVAGGELFF. In DNA form, the CDR3 reads TGTGCCACCAGCAGAGGTGGGGTTGCGGGCGGGGAGCTGTTTTTT.

V usage is TRBV4-3 and J usage is TRBJ2-7; 7 bases are shared with TRBD2. The ends lost 3 bases at V and 0 bases at J; junction bases unmatched: 8. This CDR3 contains 16 residues. Germline CDR1 reads LGHNA; CDR2 reads YSLEER. The CDR3 loop is CASSHESGDPSYEQYF. The CDR3 region has the DNA TGCGCCAGCAGCCACGAAAGCGGGGACCCCTCCTACGAGCAGTACTTC.

The rearrangement joins TRBV6-5 to TRBJ1-5, with 7 nucleotides matching TRBD1. Germline CDR1 reads MNHEY; CDR2 reads SVGAGI. Losses at the gene ends were 6 bases for V and 1 base for J; bases not matched to a gene: 6. CDR3 length: 15 residues. DNA for the CDR3: TGTGCCAGCAGCCGTCGGGGACAGAGCAATCAGCCCCAGCATTTT. As protein: CASSRRGQSNQPQHF.

V usage is TRBV7-9 and J usage is TRBJ2-3, with TRBD2 matching 7 bases. Germline lookup yields CDR1 SEHNR and CDR2 FQNEAQ (reference sequence). The V segment lost 0 bases and the J segment 3 bases; nucleotides outside the gene matches: 3. CDR3 length: 15 amino acids. CDR3 DNA sequence: TGTGCCAGCAGCTTAGCTAGCGGGCAAACAGATACGCAGTATTTT. Amino acids: CASSLASGQTDTQYF.

The genes are TRBV2 and TRBJ2-3; D gene ambiguous. Between the trimmed V and J ends, which lost 5 bases and 6 bases, there was a span of 9 bases. Germline lookup yields CDR1 SNHLY and CDR2 FYNNEI. This CDR3 region has 12 residues. The CDR3 spells CASSYSSDTQYF. CDR3 DNA: TGTGCCAGCAGTTACAGCAGTGATACGCAGTATTTT.

The rearrangement links TRBV6-5 to TRBJ2-7; D is perhaps TRBD1 (5 bases). V was trimmed by 0 bases and J by 9 bases, leaving 12 bases between them. CDR3 size: 13 residues. Germline V gene data show CDR1 as MNHEY and CDR2 as SVGAGI. CDR3 sequence reads: CASSYSGAKGQYF. DNA for the CDR3: TGTGCCAGCAGTTACTCAGGGGCCAAGGGGCAGTACTTC.

This clone has just a few counts. The chain links TRBV6-5 to TRBJ2-7; perhaps TRBD2 as D (6 bases). CDR1 is MNHEY, CDR2 SVGAGI, per germline. Trimming stripped 2 bases from V and 0 bases from J, with 11 bases between. CDR3 length equals 15 residues. CDR3 nucleotide sequence: TGTGCCAGCAGTTACAGTGCGGGGCACTCCTACGAGCAGTACTTC. Protein product: CASSYSAGHSYEQYF.

This clone occurred once. The sample has other DNA sequences that encode this CDR3 too. The CDR3: CASSVVSTDTQYF. CDR3 in DNA: TGTGCCAGCAGCGTAGTATCTACGGATACGCAGTATTTT. The chain carries TRBV9 and TRBJ2-3; D is uncertain. Between the trimmed V and J ends, which lost 0 bases and 6 bases, there was a span of 8 bases. Germline V gene lookup returns CDR1 SGDLS and CDR2 YYNGEE. This CDR3 comprises 13 residues.

V is TRBV6-1 and J is TRBJ1-2, with D hard to call. This CDR3 spans 13 amino acids. V lost 7 bases, J lost 5 bases, and 14 bases lay in between. Germline-derived CDR1 and CDR2 are MNHNS and SASEGT. The DNA of the CDR3 is TGTGCCAGCACCACAGCCGCCCTTTATGGCTACACCTTC. It is translated as CASTTAALYGYTF.

As DNA, the CDR3 is TGTGCCAGCAGTCCCCAGGGGGGTAGGACTGAAGCTTTCTTT. This codes for CASSPQGGRTEAFF. The chain couples TRBV27 to TRBJ1-1, with 7 bases aligning to TRBD1. CDR3 length: 14 amino acids. The ends lost 5 bases at V and 5 bases at J; junction bases unmatched: 8. The germline V gene has CDR1 MNHEY and CDR2 SMNVEV (reference sequence).

This chain connects TRBV9 to TRBJ2-5; 7 positions match TRBD2. This CDR3 is built from 14 residues. Germline-derived CDR1 and CDR2 are SGDLS and YYNGEE. V shed 4 bases and J 1 base; nucleotides not matched to a gene: 4. The CDR3 protein is CASSFGTIQETQYF. CDR3 in DNA: TGTGCCAGCAGCTTCGGGACTATCCAAGAGACCCAGTACTTC. The whole variable domain, remainder taken from reference TRBV9 and TRBJ2-5, is DSGVTQTPKHLITATGQRVTLRCSPRSGDLSVYWYQQSLDQGLQFLIQYYNGEERAKGNILERFSAQQFPDLHSELNLSSLELGDSALYFCASSFGTIQETQYFGPGTRLLVL.

This clone was recorded a few times. This CDR3 is CASSAHRGHTEAFF. Written as DNA, the CDR3 is TGTGCCAGCAGTGCCCACAGGGGGCACACTGAAGCTTTCTTT. V and J are TRBV27 and TRBJ1-1; 9 bases match TRBD1. Germline V CDR1 and CDR2: MNHEY, SMNVEV (reference sequence). V lost 5 bases and J lost 3; bases outside the gene matches: 4. The CDR3 covers 14 residues.

The rearrangement uses TRBV28 and TRBJ2-7, with D tentatively TRBD1 (6 bases). The germline V and J ends were trimmed by 8 bases and 5 bases, with 19 bases remaining between them. Germline CDR1 reads MDHEN; CDR2 reads SYDVKM. This CDR3 contains 14 residues. CDR3 protein: CASQPSGEFHEQYF. The DNA for the CDR3 is TGTGCCAGCCAACCCTCAGGGGAATTTCACGAGCAGTACTTC.